These 27 T cell receptor beta chains share one sample of origin, sequenced in a study of cytomegalovirus exposure and HLA in healthy donors. The PCR made use of 60 Vbeta and 13 Jbeta primers. Data came from immunoSEQ multiplex PCR; TCRdb stores just in-frame clones and leaves some out. The sample shows 95,000 to 110,000 clones, 75% to 80% of them seen only once. Sequencing used PBMCs. Receptors originate from a man aged 55 to 70 in good health and CMV-seropositive.

The chain is built from TRBV27 and TRBJ2-7; TRBD1 agrees at 9 bases. Losses at the gene ends were 5 bases for V and 0 bases for J; bases not matched to a gene: 5. Germline assignment: CDR1 MNHEY and CDR2 SMNVEV (reference sequence). CDR3 length equals 15 residues. The CDR3 loop reads CASSTWGQGSYEQYF. The CDR3 DNA is TGTGCCAGCAGTACCTGGGGACAGGGCTCCTACGAGCAGTACTTC.

This rearrangement joins TRBV2 to TRBJ1-2; D may be TRBD1 (5 bases). CDR1 and CDR2 from the germline V gene are SNHLY and FYNNEI. This CDR3 has 12 amino acids. Trimming cost V 0 bases and J 7 bases, with 6 bases left between them. The CDR3 region has the DNA TGTGCCAGCAGTGAAGCGGACACTGGCTACACCTTC. Encoded protein: CASSEADTGYTF.

Note on this clone: Sequence at one end of the junction differs from germline and may be a read error. V gene TRBV18 combines with J gene TRBJ1-1; D is ambiguous. Germline CDR1 reads KGHSH; CDR2 reads LQKENI. The CDR3 contains 15 residues. CDR3 residues: CASSPPSSRFIEAFF. The CDR3, as DNA: TGTGCCAGCTCGCCACCGTCGAGCCGTTTTATCGAAGCTTTCTTT.

The chain has TRBV11-2 and TRBJ2-7, with D unresolved. Trimming stripped 5 bases from V and 1 base from J, with 15 bases between. This CDR3 spans 15 amino acids. Germline V gene lookup returns CDR1 SGHAT and CDR2 FQNNGV. Written as DNA, the CDR3 is TGTGCCAGCAGCCAAAATCAGGTGCCTTCCTACGAGCAGTACTTC. This translates into CASSQNQVPSYEQYF.

The CDR3 nucleotides read TGTGCCGGGGAGGGGCGCGAAGATACGCAGTATTTT. Its protein product is CAGEGREDTQYF. This chain uses TRBV7-9 with TRBJ2-3, with TRBD2 identical over 7 bases. Germline trimming cut 11 bases from V and 5 bases from J; bases unmatched to any gene: 7. CDR3 size: 12 residues. Per germline, CDR1 SEHNR and CDR2 FQNEAQ (reference sequence).

This rearrangement joins TRBV12-5 to TRBJ2-1; D is possibly TRBD2 (5 bases). V was trimmed by 2 bases and J by 9 bases, leaving 8 bases between them. CDR1 and CDR2 (germline): LGHNT, FRNRAP. There are 12 residues in the CDR3. The CDR3 region has the DNA TGTGCTAGTGGTTTGCGCGCGGGTGAGCAGTTCTTC. Translated, it gives CASGLRAGEQFF.

J is TRBJ2-7 and V is TRBV11-2; TRBD2 is a possible D gene (5 bases). The CDR3 contains 14 residues. CDR1 and CDR2 (germline): SGHAT, FQNNGV. V was clipped by 4 bases and J by 2 bases, with 12 bases between them. The CDR3: CASSWLRGPYEQYF. The CDR3 DNA reads as TGTGCCAGCAGCTGGCTTAGAGGGCCCTACGAGCAGTACTTC.

The V call is TRBV6-1, the J call TRBJ2-5; TRBD1 matches at 9 bases. The CDR3 runs to 16 residues. The ends lost 3 bases at V and 0 bases at J; junction bases unmatched: 5. CDR1 MNHNS and CDR2 SASEGT come from the germline V gene. The CDR3 DNA is TGTGCCAGCAGTGACTTCGGGACAGGGAACCAAGAGACCCAGTACTTC. Encoded protein: CASSDFGTGNQETQYF.

The chain employs TRBV7-8 and TRBJ2-3; possibly TRBD2 for D (6 bases). Germline V gene sequence: CDR1 SGHVS, CDR2 FQNEAQ. V lost 4 bases, J lost 2 bases, and 13 bases lay in between. The length of the CDR3 is 15 residues. DNA of the CDR3: TGTGCCAGCAGCTCCATGACTAGAACCACAGATACGCAGTATTTT. Translation gives CASSSMTRTTDTQYF.

V usage is TRBV5-5 and J usage is TRBJ2-5, with D unresolved. The length of the CDR3 is 13 residues. CDR1 is SGHKS, CDR2 YYEKEE, per germline (reference sequence). V dropped 0 bases and J dropped 2 bases, with 5 bases sitting between them. The CDR3 sequence is CASSLDGQETQYF. The CDR3 DNA follows: TGTGCCAGCAGCTTGGACGGGCAAGAGACCCAGTACTTC.

V usage is TRBV10-1 and J usage is TRBJ2-7; tentative D call: TRBD2 (7 bases). This CDR3 spans 14 amino acids. Germline assignment: CDR1 WNHNN and CDR2 SYGVQD (reference sequence). V shed 2 bases and J shed 3 bases, with 11 bases lying between them. CDR3 protein: CASSEGGASYEQYF. Here the CDR3 DNA reads TGCGCCAGCAGTGAGGGGGGGGCAAGCTACGAGCAGTACTTC.

Only a few counts were recorded for this clone. The chain joins TRBV5-1 to TRBJ1-1; TRBD1 might be the D (6 bases). Germline V gene sequence: CDR1 SGHRS, CDR2 YFSETQ. V shed 6 bases and J shed 5 bases, with 14 bases lying between them. The CDR3 spans 13 residues. The CDR3 DNA sequence: TGCGCCAGCACCCTACAGGGTAGGACTGAAGCTTTCTTT. Its protein is CASTLQGRTEAFF.

The chain carries TRBV2 and TRBJ2-3, with 9 bases lining up with TRBD2. This CDR3 is 16 amino acids long. V shed 0 bases, J shed 2 bases, and the junction held 3 bases outside the gene matches. Germline assignment: CDR1 SNHLY and CDR2 FYNNEI. In DNA, the CDR3 is TGTGCCAGCAGTGAAGCCAGCGGGGGGTTCACAGATACGCAGTATTTT. This sequence encodes CASSEASGGFTDTQYF.

The chain uses TRBV2 and TRBJ1-2, with D unresolved. Trimming left V 3 bases short and J 6 bases short, with 11 bases between. The CDR3 has 13 residues. The germline CDR1 and CDR2 sequences are SNHLY and FYNNEI. The CDR3 sequence is CASSERERNGYTF. The CDR3 coding sequence is TGTGCCAGCAGTGAGAGGGAGCGGAATGGCTACACCTTC.

This rearrangement joins TRBV6-4 to TRBJ2-1; 11 positions match TRBD1. Per the germline V gene, CDR1 is MRHNA and CDR2 is SNTAGT. CDR3 size: 16 residues. The junction had 6 bases not matched to a gene; V was cut back by 2 bases and J by 6 bases. The CDR3 sequence: CASSDDGTGGTNEQFF. The CDR3 region has the DNA TGTGCCAGCAGTGACGACGGGACAGGGGGAACCAATGAGCAGTTCTTC.

The rearrangement uses TRBV10-3 and TRBJ2-7; perhaps TRBD1 as D (6 bases). The CDR3 is 15 residues long. The germline V gene has CDR1 ENHRY and CDR2 SYGVKD. Trimming took 4 bases from V and 6 from J, leaving 19 bases between them. CDR3 residues: CAISGPGTRGREQYF. The DNA of the CDR3 is TGTGCCATCAGTGGGCCCGGGACACGGGGCCGCGAGCAGTACTTC.

The chain links TRBV6-6 to TRBJ2-3; tentatively, D is TRBD2 (6 bases). The germline V and J ends were trimmed by 0 bases and 2 bases, with 9 bases remaining between them. The CDR3 contains 15 residues. Germline V gives CDR1 MNHNY, CDR2 SVGAGI (reference sequence). The CDR3 sequence is CASSYSSGLTDTQYF. As DNA, the CDR3 is TGTGCCAGCAGTTACTCTAGCGGTCTCACAGATACGCAGTATTTT.

The rearrangement links TRBV18 to TRBJ1-1; D remains unclear. CDR3 length equals 13 residues. V was trimmed by 11 bases and J by 5 bases, leaving 18 bases between them. Germline values: CDR1 KGHSH, CDR2 LQKENI. CDR3 bases: TGTGCCGCTTTAACTTCGACGGGGACTGAAGCTTTCTTT. This translates into CAALTSTGTEAFF. The full variable domain, rest sourced from reference TRBV18 and TRBJ1-1, is NAGVMQNPRHLVRRRGQEARLRCSPMKGHSHVYWYRQLPEEGLKFMVYLQKENIIDESGMPKERFSAEFPKEGPSILRIQQVVRGDSAAYFCAALTSTGTEAFFGQGTRLTVV.

The gene calls are TRBV6-5 and TRBJ2-4; 7 nucleotides align to TRBD1. This CDR3 has 15 residues. The trim removed 0 bases at V and 6 bases at J, leaving 5 bases unmatched. Looked up from germline, CDR1 is MNHEY and CDR2 is SVGAGI. Here the CDR3 reads CASSYSRDSLNIQYF. The CDR3 nucleotides are TGTGCCAGCAGTTACTCGAGGGACAGCTTAAACATTCAGTACTTC.

The CDR3 DNA reads TGTGCCAGTACCAAAGGGAGCGAGCAGTACTTC. Its translation: CASTKGSEQYF. J is TRBJ2-7 and V is TRBV19; D perhaps matches TRBD2 (5 bases). Trimming cost V 7 bases and J 6 bases, with 10 bases left between them. The CDR3 sequence is 11 residues long. Germline V gene sequence: CDR1 LNHDA, CDR2 SQIVND (reference sequence).

The rearrangement joins TRBV11-2 to TRBJ1-1; D is possibly TRBD1 (5 bases). CDR3 length: 14 residues. Germline V gene data show CDR1 as SGHAT and CDR2 as FQNNGV. The V end lost 1 base, the J end lost 4 bases, and 10 bases lay between the germline ends. DNA of the CDR3: TGTGCCAGCAGCTTAGGGTGGGGCCTCACTGAAGCTTTCTTT. Protein product: CASSLGWGLTEAFF.

This clone appeared once. V is TRBV29-1 and J is TRBJ2-2; 8 positions match TRBD2. Germline loops: CDR1 SQVTM, CDR2 ANQGSEA. V trimming: 4 bases; J trimming: 4 bases; junction bases outside the gene matches: 14. This CDR3 is 17 amino acids long. The CDR3 region has the DNA TGCAGCGTTGCCGGGGGGGGTGGCGGGGGCACCACCGGGGAGCTGTTTTTT. It is translated as CSVAGGGGGGTTGELFF.

The chain combines TRBV29-1 with TRBJ2-3; 8 bases line up with TRBD2. The CDR3 runs 14 residues. J gave up 0 bases and V 4 bases, and 3 bases lay outside the gene matches. Germline CDR1 is SQVTM and CDR2 is ANQGSEA. The CDR3 loop reads CSVVTSGSTDTQYF. The DNA of the CDR3 is TGCAGCGTTGTAACTAGCGGTAGCACAGATACGCAGTATTTT.

Of note for this clone: Distinct nucleotide sequences in the sample also encode this CDR3. The chain recombines TRBV5-1 with TRBJ2-3; possible D gene TRBD2, 5 bases. CDR1 is SGHRS and CDR2 is YFSETQ in the germline V gene. The CDR3 sequence is 17 residues long. Trimming pared 0 bases from V and 2 bases from J, leaving 16 bases between. The CDR3: CASSLGSLILATDTQYF. CDR3 in DNA: TGCGCCAGCAGCTTGGGCAGCCTGATTCTAGCCACAGATACGCAGTATTTT.

The genes are TRBV5-1 and TRBJ2-5, with D possibly TRBD1 on 5 matching bases. Trimming pared 0 bases from V and 1 base from J, leaving 10 bases between. Germline CDR1 and CDR2: SGHRS and YFSETQ. The CDR3 length is 15 residues. CDR3 region: CASSLEGLGQETQYF. The CDR3 nucleotides are TGCGCCAGCAGCTTGGAGGGGTTGGGCCAAGAGACCCAGTACTTC.

A remark on this clone: An end of the junction does not agree with germline; a read error may underlie this. The chain couples TRBV6-1 to TRBJ2-3; 7 nucleotides align to TRBD1. Germline assignment: CDR1 MNHNS and CDR2 SASEGT. This CDR3 has 13 amino acids. CDR3 amino acids: CASSEGGPDTQYF. CDR3 DNA: TGTGCCAGCAGCGAAGGGGGCCCAGATACGCAGTATTTT.

CDR3 bases: TGTGCCAGCTCACCATCCGGACAGCCCTACGAGCAGTACTTC. It is translated as CASSPSGQPYEQYF. This rearrangement joins TRBV18 to TRBJ2-7, with a tentative D call TRBD1 (6 bases). The CDR3 extends over 14 amino acids. Germline V gives CDR1 KGHSH, CDR2 LQKENI. V lost 2 bases and J 2 bases, leaving 10 bases between the germline ends.